Following are 13 T cell receptor beta chains from one sample sequenced in a study of neoadjuvant nivolumab and ipilimumab in lung cancer. This table comes from immunoSEQ multiplex PCR, and its TCRdb copy is limited to in-frame clones, with some not included. The sample includes about 20,000 clones, 76% of them seen just once. The specimen was tumor tissue, collected after neoadjuvant nivolumab, alone or with ipilimumab, at or shortly before surgery. These TCRs come from an adult with non-small cell lung cancer.

The V and J genes are TRBV2 and TRBJ1-3; D may be TRBD1 (6 bases). Germline values: CDR1 SNHLY, CDR2 FYNNEI. Trimming shortened V by 6 bases and J by 4 bases, and 10 bases separated the two germline ends. CDR3 length: 13 residues. The CDR3 is CASRDGQGNTIYF. CDR3 DNA sequence: TGTGCCAGCAGGGATGGACAGGGAAACACCATATATTTT. Combining the CDR3 with reference TRBV2 and TRBJ1-3 gives the whole variable domain EPEVTQTPSHQVTQMGQEVILRCVPISNHLYFYWYRQILGQKVEFLVSFYNNEISEKSEIFDDQFSVERPDGSNFTLKIRSTKLEDSAMYFCASRDGQGNTIYFGEGSWLTVV.

In this sample, this clone is medium-sized (0.01 to 0.1%). The chain is built from TRBV5-5 and TRBJ1-1; a weak D match, TRBD1 (5 bases). Trimming stripped 3 bases from V and 1 base from J, with 10 bases between. The CDR3 loop spans 14 amino acids. Germline assignment: CDR1 SGHKS and CDR2 YYEKEE (reference sequence). DNA for the CDR3: TGTGCCAGCAGCTCGCAGGGCAAGAACACTGAAGCTTTCTTT. This codes for CASSSQGKNTEAFF.

In this sample, this clone turned up a few times. The J gene is TRBJ2-5, the V gene TRBV15; 7 positions agree with TRBD1. CDR3 size: 15 residues. Trimming took 2 bases from V and 2 from J; bases not matched to a gene: 5. CDR1 is LNHNV, CDR2 YYDKDF, per germline (reference sequence). CDR3: CATSRWPGGQETQYF. CDR3 coding DNA: TGTGCCACCAGCAGATGGCCAGGGGGACAAGAGACCCAGTACTTC. Variable domain in full (rest from reference TRBV15 and TRBJ2-5): DAMVIQNPRYQVTQFGKPVTLSCSQTLNHNVMYWYQQKSSQAPKLLFHYYDKDFNNEADTPDNFQSRRPNTSFCFLDIRSPGLGDTAMYLCATSRWPGGQETQYFGPGTRLLVL.

V and J are TRBV5-1 and TRBJ2-3, with 9 bases fitting TRBD2. V was pared by 3 bases and J by 3 bases, with 2 bases of the junction left unmatched. This CDR3 region has 14 residues. From germline, CDR1 is SGHRS and CDR2 YFSETQ. The CDR3: CASSSGLATDTQYF. The CDR3 DNA reads TGCGCCAGCAGCTCAGGACTAGCGACAGATACGCAGTATTTT. The variable domain in full, completed from reference TRBV5-1 and TRBJ2-3, reads KAGVTQTPRYLIKTRGQQVTLSCSPISGHRSVSWYQQTPGQGLQFLFEYFSETQRNKGNFPGRFSGRQFSNSRSEMNVSTLELGDSALYLCASSSGLATDTQYFGPGTRLTVL.

The chain recombines TRBV30 with TRBJ2-7; perhaps TRBD1 as D (5 bases). Per germline, CDR1 GTSNPN and CDR2 SVGIG (reference sequence). The CDR3 consists of 15 residues. Trimming removed 1 base from V and 7 bases from J, with 20 bases in between. CDR3 amino acids: CAWSALGQHGREQYF. The CDR3 DNA reads as TGTGCCTGGAGTGCCCTGGGGCAACACGGCAGGGAGCAGTACTTC.

This clone was seen a few times. This rearrangement joins TRBV11-2 to TRBJ1-4; D remains unclear. The V end lost 2 bases, the J end lost 4 bases, and 11 bases lay between the germline ends. The germline V gene has CDR1 SGHAT and CDR2 FQNNGV. The length of the CDR3 is 15 residues. The CDR3 region is CASSLQGNSNEKLFF. In DNA form, the CDR3 reads TGTGCCAGCAGCTTACAAGGAAATAGTAATGAAAAACTGTTTTTT.

The V and J genes are TRBV6-5 and TRBJ1-5; weak D call: TRBD1 (5 bases). V gave up 2 bases and J gave up 4 bases, with 9 bases separating them. Germline loops: CDR1 MNHEY, CDR2 SVGAGI. The CDR3 sequence is 14 residues long. The CDR3 sequence: CASSYTPGNQPQHF. The CDR3 nucleotides are TGTGCCAGCAGTTACACTCCAGGGAATCAGCCCCAGCATTTT.

The V and J genes are TRBV5-4 and TRBJ1-3, with 8 bases matching TRBD1. CDR3 length: 15 residues. The germline CDR1 and CDR2 sequences are SGHNT and YYREEE (reference sequence). The J segment lost 7 bases and the V segment lost 3 bases, leaving 9 bases of the junction unmatched. In DNA, the CDR3 is TGTGCCAGCAGCTACAGACAGGGGACTCCGAACACCATATATTTT. It encodes CASSYRQGTPNTIYF.

The chain uses TRBV5-1 and TRBJ1-2; unclear D gene. The V and J ends lost 0 bases and 8 bases respectively, with 17 bases between them. The CDR3 is 15 residues long. Looked up from germline, CDR1 is SGHRS and CDR2 is YFSETQ. The DNA for the CDR3 is TGCGCCAGCAGCTTGGATTTGGGCCCCACTAACGGCTACACCTTC. Protein: CASSLDLGPTNGYTF.

In its sample, this clone was seen a few times. The rearrangement joins TRBV27 to TRBJ2-3, with 9 bases that match TRBD2. The CDR3 is 16 amino acids. Germline trimming cut 5 bases from V and 8 bases from J; bases unmatched to any gene: 14. CDR1 is MNHEY and CDR2 is SMNVEV in the germline V gene (reference sequence). This chain's CDR3 is CASSRVGREGQGTQYF. The CDR3 DNA is TGTGCCAGCAGTAGGGTAGGGCGGGAGGGCCAAGGTACGCAGTATTTT.

This clone was seen once. The rearrangement links TRBV7-9 to TRBJ2-1; 8 positions match TRBD1. With 3 bases clipped from V and 15 bases from J, the junction kept 7 bases outside the gene matches. Germline CDR1 and CDR2: SEHNR and FQNEAQ (reference sequence). The CDR3 is made up of 12 amino acids. CDR3: CASSFSQGAPFF. CDR3 coding DNA: TGTGCCAGCAGCTTTTCCCAGGGGGCCCCGTTCTTC.

This chain joins TRBV29-1 and TRBJ1-2; D is undetermined. The CDR3 is 11 amino acids. The germline V gene has CDR1 SQVTM and CDR2 ANQGSEA. Between the trimmed V and J ends, which lost 6 bases and 10 bases, there was a span of 15 bases. Written as DNA, the CDR3 is TGCAGCGTCCCGACGGGCTGGGACTACACCTTC. Amino acids: CSVPTGWDYTF.

Judged by abundance, this clone is medium-sized (0.01 to 0.1%). The chain couples TRBV5-1 to TRBJ1-4; D is unclear. The CDR3 is made up of 17 amino acids. The V end lost 0 bases, the J end lost 1 base, and 13 bases lay between the germline ends. Germline CDR1 reads SGHRS; CDR2 reads YFSETQ. The DNA of the CDR3 is TGCGCCAGCAGCTTGGCCTTTCCCTGGAGAACTAATGAAAAACTGTTTTTT. As protein: CASSLAFPWRTNEKLFF.